This T cell receptor (beta chain) was recovered during a study of control samples from healthy donors and cancer patients. The table lists this clone with a few counts. Clones were sequenced by immunoSEQ multiplex PCR, and TCRdb holds only the in-frame ones, with some missing. Of tens of thousands of clones in the sample, roughly 87% were seen once. The V end was cut by 1 base, the J end by 7 bases, with 16 bases between. Germline loops: CDR1 MNHEY, CDR2 SMNVEV (reference sequence). This CDR3 is built from 15 residues. The clonotype originates from a man aged 40-50 years with colorectal cancer. The sequenced material came from PBMCs. The gene calls are TRBV27 and TRBJ1-1, with a tentative D call TRBD1 (5 bases). CDR3 sequence (DNA): TGTGCCAGCAGTTTATATGGGGGGGGGATCGGTGAAGCTTTCTTT. Amino acid sequence: CASSLYGGGIGEAFF.